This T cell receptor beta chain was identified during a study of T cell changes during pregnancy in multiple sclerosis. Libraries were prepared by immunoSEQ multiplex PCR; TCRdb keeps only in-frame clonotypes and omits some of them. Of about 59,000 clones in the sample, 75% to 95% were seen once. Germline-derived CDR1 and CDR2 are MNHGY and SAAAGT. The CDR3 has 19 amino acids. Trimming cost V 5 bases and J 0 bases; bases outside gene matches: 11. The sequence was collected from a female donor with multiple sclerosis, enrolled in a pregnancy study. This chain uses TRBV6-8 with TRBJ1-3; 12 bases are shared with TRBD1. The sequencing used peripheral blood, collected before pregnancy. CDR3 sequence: CASSPPGQGALFSGNTIYF. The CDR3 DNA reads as TGTGCCAGCAGTCCTCCGGGACAGGGGGCCCTATTCTCTGGAAACACCATATATTTT.